The 2 T cell receptor beta chains given below trace back to one sample, sequenced in a study of blood T cell repertoires in COVID-19. TCRdb's copy holds only in-frame clones and misses some; the assay was immunoSEQ multiplex PCR. The data show some 150,000 clones, over 75% seen once. Sequenced material: peripheral blood. These receptors all stem from a man between 60 and 75 years old with COVID-19, enrolled during active disease.

This clone was counted once. The CDR3 DNA reads TGTGCCACCAGTCAGGGGAATCAGCCCCAGCATTTT. It specifies CATSQGNQPQHF. The chain recombines TRBV24-1 with TRBJ1-5; possibly TRBD1 for D (6 bases). The CDR3 loop spans 12 amino acids. Germline-derived CDR1 and CDR2 are KGHDR and SFDVKD. The V gene lost 6 bases and the J gene lost 4 bases, with 6 bases spanning the gap.

The chain recombines TRBV7-8 with TRBJ2-1; D is possibly TRBD1 (6 bases). The germline gives CDR1 SGHVS, CDR2 FQNEAQ. There are 17 residues in the CDR3. The germline V and J ends were trimmed by 3 bases and 2 bases, with 17 bases remaining between them. The CDR3 DNA follows: TGTGCCAGCAGCTTCCATTCGGACAGTCAGCCCTACAATGAGCAGTTCTTC. Translation: CASSFHSDSQPYNEQFF.